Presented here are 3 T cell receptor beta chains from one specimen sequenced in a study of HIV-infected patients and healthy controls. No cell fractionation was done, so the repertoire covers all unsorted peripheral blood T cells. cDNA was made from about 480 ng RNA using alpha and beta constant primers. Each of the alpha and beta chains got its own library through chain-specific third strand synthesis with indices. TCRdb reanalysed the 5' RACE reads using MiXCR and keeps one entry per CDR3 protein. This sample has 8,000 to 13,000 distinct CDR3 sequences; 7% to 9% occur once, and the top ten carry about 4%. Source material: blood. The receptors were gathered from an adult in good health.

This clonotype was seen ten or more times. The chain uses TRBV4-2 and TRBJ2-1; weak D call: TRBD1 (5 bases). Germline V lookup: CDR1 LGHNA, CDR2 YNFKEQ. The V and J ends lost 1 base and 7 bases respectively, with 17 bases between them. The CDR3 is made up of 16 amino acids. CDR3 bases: TGTGCCAGCAGCCAAGTCGGACAAGCCTTGGGGAATGAGCAGTTCTTC. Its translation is CASSQVGQALGNEQFF.

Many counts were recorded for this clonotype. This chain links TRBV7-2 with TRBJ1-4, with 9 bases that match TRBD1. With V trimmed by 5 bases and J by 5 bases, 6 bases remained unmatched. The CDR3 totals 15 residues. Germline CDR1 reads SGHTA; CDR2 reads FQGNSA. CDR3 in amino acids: CASSLQGALNEKLFF. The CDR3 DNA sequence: TGTGCCAGCAGCCTACAGGGGGCGTTGAATGAAAAACTGTTTTTT.

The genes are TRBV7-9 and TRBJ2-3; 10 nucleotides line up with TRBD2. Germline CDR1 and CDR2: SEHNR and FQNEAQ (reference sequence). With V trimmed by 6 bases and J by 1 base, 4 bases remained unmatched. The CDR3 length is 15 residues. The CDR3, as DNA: TGTGCCAGCAGGACAAGCGGGGGGGGCACAGATACGCAGTATTTT. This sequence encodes CASRTSGGGTDTQYF. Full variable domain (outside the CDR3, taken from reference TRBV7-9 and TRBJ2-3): DTGVSQNPRHKITKRGQNVTFRCDPISEHNRLYWYRQTLGQGPEFLTYFQNEAQLEKSRLLSDRFSAERPKGSFSTLEIQRTEQGDSAMYLCASRTSGGGTDTQYFGPGTRLTVL.